This T cell receptor beta chain came from a study of T cells expressing NK-cell markers. Study in general: Each TCR beta repertoire originated in sorted T cells that were CD3+CD56+NKG2C+, CD3+CD56+NKG2C- or CD3+CD56-NKG2C+. Seven of eight sequenced donors tested HCMV-seropositive; one tested seronegative.

Germline-derived CDR1 and CDR2 are SGHRS and YFSETQ. This CDR3 has 14 residues. General study findings and limits: Among several donors, these clonotypes also ranked first in the CD3+CD56-NKG2C+ fraction.

Comments on this clonotype: Its antigen is unidentified.

It was by 5'RACE template switching with UMIs that TCR beta cDNA was made. TCRdb re-called the 5' RACE reads and shows each CDR3 protein once, DNA omitted. This table holds 250,000 to 300,000 distinct CDR3 sequences. Sequencing was done on a sample of blood T cells: a sorted CD56 or NKG2C T cell subset, CD4+ or CD8+ T cells, or bulk PBMC T cells (not recorded which). V gene TRBV5-1 combines with J gene TRBJ2-5; TCRdb's D gene call, TRBD1, goes unchecked for lack of DNA. The sequence was collected from a woman between 18 and 69 years old in good health. The CDR3: CASSQLDIQETQYF.